Listed below are T cell receptor beta chains from one sample, sequenced in a study of T-cell memory formation after mild COVID-19. Each CDR3 protein is one row after TCRdb ran MiXCR on the 5' RACE reads. The repertoire consists of fewer than 650,000 distinct CDR3 sequences, with around 15% occurring once and the leading ten covering roughly 7.8%. Material: PBMCs or a T cell subset sorted from them (not recorded which). Receptor source: an adult woman who had mild COVID-19 (a few samples of this study predate the infection). Cell type and time point are not known. Both conserved end residues are part of each CDR3.

j_gene: TRBJ2-1; v_gene: TRBV4-2; CDR3aa: CASSQDTSGSYNEQFF
j_gene: TRBJ2-1; v_gene: TRBV6-5; CDR3aa: CASSRGTSGLNEQFF
j_gene: TRBJ2-7; v_gene: TRBV4-2; CDR3aa: CASSQELAGGSSYEQYF
j_gene: TRBJ1-3; v_gene: TRBV12-3/TRBV12-4; CDR3aa: CASVGDSSGNTIYF
j_gene: TRBJ1-5; v_gene: TRBV5-1; CDR3aa: CASSVGTLTSNQPQHF
j_gene: TRBJ2-7; v_gene: TRBV7-9; CDR3aa: CASSLRDSSYEQYF
j_gene: TRBJ2-3; v_gene: TRBV20-1; CDR3aa: CRQTGGTDTQYF
j_gene: TRBJ1-2; v_gene: TRBV18; CDR3aa: CASSPPVGTGIDGYTF
j_gene: TRBJ2-5; v_gene: TRBV12-3/TRBV12-4; CDR3aa: CASSFRGETQYF
j_gene: TRBJ1-1; v_gene: TRBV6-2/TRBV6-3; CDR3aa: CASSYPAGGYTEAFF
j_gene: TRBJ2-3; v_gene: TRBV19; CDR3aa: CASSPGLLSTDTQYF
j_gene: TRBJ2-7; v_gene: TRBV29-1; CDR3aa: CSVEARFATGPPYEQYF
j_gene: TRBJ2-1; v_gene: TRBV12-3/TRBV12-4; CDR3aa: CASSLRLAGGPREQFF
j_gene: TRBJ1-5; v_gene: TRBV6-2/TRBV6-3; CDR3aa: CASSYQGSNQPQHF
j_gene: TRBJ1-3; v_gene: TRBV12-3/TRBV12-4; CDR3aa: CASSTGQAASGNTIYF
j_gene: TRBJ1-6; v_gene: TRBV2; CDR3aa: CASNRDRGNSPLHF
j_gene: TRBJ2-7; v_gene: TRBV9; CDR3aa: CASSPGLAGSSYEQYF
j_gene: TRBJ1-1; v_gene: TRBV5-4; CDR3aa: CASSGVGTENTEAFF
j_gene: TRBJ2-7; v_gene: TRBV5-5; CDR3aa: CASSPGRESPYEQYF
j_gene: TRBJ2-7; v_gene: TRBV5-6; CDR3aa: CASSLWFRTGTYEQYF
j_gene: TRBJ1-5; v_gene: TRBV7-9; CDR3aa: CASSSAREGFQPQHF
j_gene: TRBJ2-1; v_gene: TRBV9; CDR3aa: CASSEGTSGRLDEQFF
j_gene: TRBJ2-7; v_gene: TRBV12-3/TRBV12-4; CDR3aa: CASRPGTGTYEQYF
j_gene: TRBJ1-6; v_gene: TRBV23-1; CDR3aa: CASSRLLIWGPSPLHF